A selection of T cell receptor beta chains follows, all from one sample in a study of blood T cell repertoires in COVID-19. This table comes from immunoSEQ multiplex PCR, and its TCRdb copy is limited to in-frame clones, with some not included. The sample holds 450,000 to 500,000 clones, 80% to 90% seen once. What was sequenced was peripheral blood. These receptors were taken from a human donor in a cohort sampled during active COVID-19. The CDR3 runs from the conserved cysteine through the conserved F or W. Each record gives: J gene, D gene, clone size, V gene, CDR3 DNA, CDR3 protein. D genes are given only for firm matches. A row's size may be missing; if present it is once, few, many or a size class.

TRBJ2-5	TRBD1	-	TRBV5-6	TGTGCCAGCACCTGGACAGGGAAAGAGACCCAGTACTTC	CASTWTGKETQYF
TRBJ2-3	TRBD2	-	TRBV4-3	TGCGCCAGCAGCTCGGTGACTAGCGGGAGGGCGGCCGCCATGGGTACGCAGTATTTT	CASSSVTSGRAAAMGTQYF
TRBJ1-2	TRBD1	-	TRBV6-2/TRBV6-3	TGTGCCAGCAGCCTACGATCGGGGACAGGAAGTAATGGCTACACCTTC	CASSLRSGTGSNGYTF
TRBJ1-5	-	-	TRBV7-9	TGTGCCAGCAGCTTAGTTCAGGATACCTATAGCAATCAGCCCCAGCATTTT	CASSLVQDTYSNQPQHF
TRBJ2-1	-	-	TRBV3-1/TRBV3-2	TGTGCCAGCAGCCAAGCGGGTAAGCAGTTCTTC	CASSQAGKQFF
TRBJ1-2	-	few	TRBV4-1	TGCGCCAGCAGCCAACAACGAGAAGGCTACACCTTC	CASSQQREGYTF
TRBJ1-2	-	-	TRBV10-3	TGTGCCATCAGTGAGTCGAGGGAGGGGAACTATGGCTACACCTTC	CAISESREGNYGYTF
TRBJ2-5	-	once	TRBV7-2	TGTGCCAGCAGCCGTGGCGCGGGAATGGGGACCCAGTACTTC	CASSRGAGMGTQYF
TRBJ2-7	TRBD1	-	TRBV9	TGTGCCAGCAGCGCTATCGGACAGGGGTTTTACGAGCAGTACTTC	CASSAIGQGFYEQYF
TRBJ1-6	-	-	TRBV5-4	TGTGCCAGCAGCTTGGGATTGCAGGGGAATTCACCCCTCCACTTT	CASSLGLQGNSPLHF
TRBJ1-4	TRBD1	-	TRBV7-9	TGTGCCAGCAGCTTACGGGGGACAGGGGAGGAAAAACTGTTTTTT	CASSLRGTGEEKLFF
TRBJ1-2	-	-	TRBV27	TGTGCCAGCAGTAGATCGGGGGAGGACTATGGCTACACCTTC	CASSRSGEDYGYTF
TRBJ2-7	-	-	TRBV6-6	TGTGCCAGCAGTTACCCTGAGGCTTCCTACGAGCAGTACTTC	CASSYPEASYEQYF
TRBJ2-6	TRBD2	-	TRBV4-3	TGCGCCAGCAGCCAAGGAACTAGCGGGAGTACCGGGGCCAACGTCCTGACTTTC	CASSQGTSGSTGANVLTF
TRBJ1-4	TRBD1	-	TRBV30	TGTGCCTGGAGTTTACAGGGGAATGAAAAACTGTTTTTT	CAWSLQGNEKLFF
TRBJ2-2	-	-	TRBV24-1	TGTGCCACCAGTGATTCCACCCAGGGTGGCACCGGGGAGCTGTTTTTT	CATSDSTQGGTGELFF
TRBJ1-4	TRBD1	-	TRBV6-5	TGTGCCAGCAACCCTAGGGGGCAGACTAATGAAAAACTGTTTTTT	CASNPRGQTNEKLFF
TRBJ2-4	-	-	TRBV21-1	TGTGCCAGCAGCACTCATCAGACGGGATACCTCCTAACGGGGGCCAAAAACATTCAGTACTTC	CASSTHQTGYLLTGAKNIQYF
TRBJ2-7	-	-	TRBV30	TGTGCCTGGAGTGTACCGGCGGATTCCTACGAGCAGTACTTC	CAWSVPADSYEQYF
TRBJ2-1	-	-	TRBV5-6	TGTGCCAGCAGCTTTTCGGCGGGCTACAATGAGCAGTTCTTC	CASSFSAGYNEQFF
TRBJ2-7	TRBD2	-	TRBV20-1	TGCAGTGCTAGTCCCGGGACTACGAATTACGAGCAGTACTTC	CSASPGTTNYEQYF
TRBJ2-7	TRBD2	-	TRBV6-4	TGTGCCAGCAGCCGAAATCCGGGACTAGCGGGAGGCCCCTACGAGCAGTACTTC	CASSRNPGLAGGPYEQYF
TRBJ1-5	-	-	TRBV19	TGTGCCAGTAGTCAACAGGGACTACATCAGCCCCAGCATTTT	CASSQQGLHQPQHF